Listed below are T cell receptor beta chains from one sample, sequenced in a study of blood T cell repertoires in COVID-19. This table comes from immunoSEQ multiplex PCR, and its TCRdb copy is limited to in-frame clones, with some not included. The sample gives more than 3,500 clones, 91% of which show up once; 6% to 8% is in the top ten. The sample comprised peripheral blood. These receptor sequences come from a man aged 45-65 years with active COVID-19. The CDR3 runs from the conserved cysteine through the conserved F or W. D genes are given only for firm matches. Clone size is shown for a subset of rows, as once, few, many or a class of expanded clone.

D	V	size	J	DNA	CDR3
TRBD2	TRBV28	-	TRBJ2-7	TGTGCCAGCAGTTGGTATAGACTAGCGGGTTACGAGCAGTACTTC	CASSWYRLAGYEQYF
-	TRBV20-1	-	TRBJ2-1	TGCAGTGCTAGTCTCAGAGGGAGCCAATTTACTGAGCAGTTCTTC	CSASLRGSQFTEQFF
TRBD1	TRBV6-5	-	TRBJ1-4	TGTGCCAGCAACGACAGGGGGCGAGAAAAACTGTTTTTT	CASNDRGREKLFF
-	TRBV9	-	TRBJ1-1	TGTGCCAGCAGCGAACAACAGGGAGAAAGGACTGAAGCTTTCTTT	CASSEQQGERTEAFF
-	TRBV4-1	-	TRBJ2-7	TGCGCCAGCAGCCAAGCAGGTGGGACAAACGAGCAGTACTTC	CASSQAGGTNEQYF
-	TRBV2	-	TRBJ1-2	TGTGCCAGCAGTGAAAATGAGGCGAGGGACACCCTCCAGAATGGCTACACCTTC	CASSENEARDTLQNGYTF
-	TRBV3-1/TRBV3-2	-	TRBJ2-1	TGTGCCAGCAGCCTCCCCATGGGGCAGGAGCAGTTCTTC	CASSLPMGQEQFF
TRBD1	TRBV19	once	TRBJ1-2	TGTGCCAGTAGTCTCGACAGGGTAGATGGCTACACCTTC	CASSLDRVDGYTF
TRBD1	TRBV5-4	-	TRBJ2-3	TGTGCCAGCAGCGGACAGGGGGCGGTCAGGAATACGCAGTATTTT	CASSGQGAVRNTQYF
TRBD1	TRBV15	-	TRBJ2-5	TGTGCCACCAGTATCGACAGGGGCAGTGAGACCCAGTACTTC	CATSIDRGSETQYF
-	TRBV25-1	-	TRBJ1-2	TGTGCCAGCAGTGGCGGCCTGCCGAGCTACACCTTC	CASSGGLPSYTF
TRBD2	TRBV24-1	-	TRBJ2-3	TGTGCCACCAGTGATTTGGGGCGGGAGGGCTCCGATACGCAGTATTTT	CATSDLGREGSDTQYF
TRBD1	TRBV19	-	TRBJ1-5	TGTGCCAGTAGTGTGACAGGGGCGTGGGGGCAGCCCCAGCATTTT	CASSVTGAWGQPQHF
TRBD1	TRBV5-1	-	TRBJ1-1	TGCGCCAGCACCGACTGGACAGGGGCCACGATGGGCACTGAAGCTTTCTTT	CASTDWTGATMGTEAFF
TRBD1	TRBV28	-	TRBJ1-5	TGTGCCAGCAGTTTATTGGGGACAGGGATGAATCAGCCCCAGCATTTT	CASSLLGTGMNQPQHF
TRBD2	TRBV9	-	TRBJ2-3	TGTGCCAGCAGCGTATGGGCGGGAGTGGCAGATACGCAGTATTTT	CASSVWAGVADTQYF
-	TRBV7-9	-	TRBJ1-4	TGTGCCAGCAGCCCCGGGGTGGCACATCAGGAACTGTTTTTT	CASSPGVAHQELFF
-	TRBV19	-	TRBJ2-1	TGTGCCAGTAGTTGGGGCGGCCTCTTGGATGAGCAGTTCTTC	CASSWGGLLDEQFF
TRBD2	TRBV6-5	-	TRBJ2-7	TGTGCCAGCAAAGAGACTAGCGTCTCCTACGAGCAGTACTTC	CASKETSVSYEQYF
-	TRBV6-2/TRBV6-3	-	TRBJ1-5	TGTGCCAGCAGTTACACAGGCCAGCCCCAGCATTTT	CASSYTGQPQHF
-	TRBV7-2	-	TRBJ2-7	TGTGCCAGCAGCGTCACCGGGATATACGAGCAGTACTTC	CASSVTGIYEQYF
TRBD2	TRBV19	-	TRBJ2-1	TGTGCCAGTAGTAGCGGGGGGGACAATGAGCAGTTCTTC	CASSSGGDNEQFF
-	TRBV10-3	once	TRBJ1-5	TGTGCCACCCGACAGGACAATCAGCCCCAGCATTTT	CATRQDNQPQHF
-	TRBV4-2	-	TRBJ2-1	TGTGCCAGCAGCCAGGGGGCTTACAATGAGCAGTTCTTC	CASSQGAYNEQFF
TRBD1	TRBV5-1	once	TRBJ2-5	TGCGCCAGCGAGGGACAGGGAGAGACCCAGTACTTC	CASEGQGETQYF
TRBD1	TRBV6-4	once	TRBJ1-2	TGTGCCAGCAGTCGGACAGGGGGCGACCCCCGGGGCTACACCTTC	CASSRTGGDPRGYTF
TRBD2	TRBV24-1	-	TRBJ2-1	TGTGCCACCAGTGATCCTAGCGGAACCTACAATGAGCAGTTCTTC	CATSDPSGTYNEQFF
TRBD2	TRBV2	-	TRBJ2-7	TGTGCCAGCAGTGAAAGCGGGAGGGGCTACGAGCAGTACTTC	CASSESGRGYEQYF
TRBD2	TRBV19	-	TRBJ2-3	TGTGCCAGTAGTACCCCGGATATTGGACTAGCGGGAGGAGATACGCAGTATTTT	CASSTPDIGLAGGDTQYF
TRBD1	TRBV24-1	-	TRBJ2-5	TGTGCCACCAGTGACCCGACAGGGGGCGAAGAGACCCAGTACTTC	CATSDPTGGEETQYF
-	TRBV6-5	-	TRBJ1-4	TGTGCCACCGGGGGGAGCCTTAATGAAAAACTGTTTTTT	CATGGSLNEKLFF
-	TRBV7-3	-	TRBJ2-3	TGTGCCAGCAGCTCAGGGACACGGAACACAGATACGCAGTATTTT	CASSSGTRNTDTQYF
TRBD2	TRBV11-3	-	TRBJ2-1	TGTGCCAGCAGCCCCAGGGGAGGGCCGCGGACTAGCGGGAGTTCGGATGAGCAGTTCTTC	CASSPRGGPRTSGSSDEQFF
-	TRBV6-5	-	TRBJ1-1	TGTGCCAGCAGTTACGGTCAGGGAGGCAGAGCTTTCTTT	CASSYGQGGRAFF
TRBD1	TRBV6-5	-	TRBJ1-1	TGTGCCAGCAGACCTGACAGGGGGAACACTGAAGCTTTCTTT	CASRPDRGNTEAFF
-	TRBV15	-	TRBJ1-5	TGTGCCACCAGTACAGGGTGGGAAAATCAGCCCCAGCATTTT	CATSTGWENQPQHF
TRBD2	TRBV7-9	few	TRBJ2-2	TGTGCCAGCAGCTTATTCGGACTAGCTCTCCAGAAGGACACCGGGGAGCTGTTTTTT	CASSLFGLALQKDTGELFF
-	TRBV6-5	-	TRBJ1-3	TGTGCCAGCAGGGCGGGGGTTACCTCTGGAAACACCATATATTTT	CASRAGVTSGNTIYF
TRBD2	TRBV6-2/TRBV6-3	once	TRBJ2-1	TGTGCCAGCAGTTACTCGACTAGCGGGAGCAATGAGCAGTTCTTC	CASSYSTSGSNEQFF
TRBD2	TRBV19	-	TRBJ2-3	TGTGCCAGTAGTACAGCTAGCGGGAGGGCCGGGCAGTATTTT	CASSTASGRAGQYF
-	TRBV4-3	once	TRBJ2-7	TGCGCCAGCAGCCTATCGACGGGAAACGAGCAGTACTTC	CASSLSTGNEQYF
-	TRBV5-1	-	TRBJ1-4	TGCGCCAGCAGCTTGGCGGGGGGTCTTGGAGAAAAACTGTTTTTT	CASSLAGGLGEKLFF
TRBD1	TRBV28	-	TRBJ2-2	TGTGCCAGCAGTTTCTTGGGACAGGGAATATCCGGGGAGCTGTTTTTT	CASSFLGQGISGELFF
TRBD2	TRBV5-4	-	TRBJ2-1	TGTGCCAGCAGCTCCGGTCCCGTGGCGGGAGATCCGGGGAATGAGCAGTTCTTC	CASSSGPVAGDPGNEQFF
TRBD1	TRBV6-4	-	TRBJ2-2	TGTGCCAGCAGTCTGGGACAGGCGAACACCGGGGAGCTGTTTTTT	CASSLGQANTGELFF
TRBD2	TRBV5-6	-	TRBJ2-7	TGTGCCAGCAGCTTGGCGGGAGGAACCTACGAGCAGTACTTC	CASSLAGGTYEQYF
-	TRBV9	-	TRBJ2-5	TGTGCCAGCAGAGAGAGAGAACGTCAAGAGACCCAGTACTTC	CASRERERQETQYF
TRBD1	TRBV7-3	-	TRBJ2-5	TGTGCCAGCAGCAAAACAGGGGTGCTGGAGACCCAGTACTTC	CASSKTGVLETQYF
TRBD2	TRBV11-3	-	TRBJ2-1	TGTGCCAGCAGCTCGGGAGGAAGTCAGTTCTTC	CASSSGGSQFF
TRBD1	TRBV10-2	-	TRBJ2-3	TGCGCCAGCACCGGACAGGGCTTTCCAGATACGCAGTATTTT	CASTGQGFPDTQYF
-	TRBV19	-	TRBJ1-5	TGTGCCAGTACGCGTCAGGGCAGCAATCAGCCCCAGCATTTT	CASTRQGSNQPQHF
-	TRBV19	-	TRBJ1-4	TGTGCCGCGGAGGGAGGGCCGGCGATCGGAAAACTGTTTTTT	CAAEGGPAIGKLFF
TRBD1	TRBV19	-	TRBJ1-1	TGTGCCAGTAGTGACAGGGGGTTCGGCACTGAAGCTTTCTTT	CASSDRGFGTEAFF